Listed here are 2 T cell receptor beta chains from one sample, sequenced in a study of neurological immune-mediated disorders. TCRdb reprocessed the 5' RACE reads with MiXCR, giving one entry per CDR3 protein. The sample holds under 40,000 distinct CDR3 sequences; nearly 7.5% are singletons and the top ten take roughly 4.5%. Sequencing used PBMCs. These TCRs come from a woman in her thirties or forties in good health.

Many counts were recorded for this clonotype. The chain employs TRBV6-1 and TRBJ2-5; 9 bases match TRBD2. Germline lookup yields CDR1 MNHNS and CDR2 SASEGT. There are 14 residues in the CDR3. Trimming took 7 bases from V and 7 from J; bases not matched to a gene: 10. CDR3 sequence: CASIVAGATGTQYF. CDR3 bases: TGTGCCAGCATAGTAGCGGGGGCCACCGGGACCCAGTACTTC.

This clonotype has ten or more counts. The chain joins TRBV20-1 to TRBJ2-1, with TRBD2 matching 8 bases. The CDR3 length is 16 residues. Germline lookup yields CDR1 DFQATT and CDR2 SNEGSKA (reference sequence). V dropped 7 bases and J dropped 0; count of bases not matched to a gene: 11. CDR3 protein: CSVSRPGGGSYNEQFF. The CDR3 region has the DNA TGCAGTGTCAGTCGGCCCGGGGGGGGCTCCTACAATGAGCAGTTCTTC.